This T cell receptor beta chain was found in a study of T cell repertoires in cytomegalovirus infection. For the study at large: The authors relied on CMV epitopes, both recently identified HLA-C-restricted and well-studied HLA-B-restricted. Public TCR beta signatures marked donors with CMV infection and the matching HLA. General study results and limits: The ex vivo response was dominated by HLA-C-restricted CMV-specific TCR beta clonotypes. Of the TCR beta families, the public ones yielded a cumulative frequency that identified carriers of CMV plus the relevant HLA.

Trimming cost V 3 bases and J 3 bases, with 6 bases left between them. CDR1 and CDR2 from the germline V gene are SEHNR and FQNEAQ (reference sequence). The CDR3 spans 12 residues. TCRdb re-called the reads with MiXCR, one entry per CDR3 protein. The sample includes about 110,000 distinct CDR3 sequences, more than 30% of them seen just once. This clonotype came up a few times. What it recognizes is unknown. The sequence was obtained from a human donor in good health (CMV status not recorded). Some clones in this sample may be carry-over from other donors' samples. This chain joins TRBV7-9 and TRBJ2-7; weak D call: TRBD2 (5 bases). The sample consisted of CD8+ T cells from cultured PBMCs, taken from culture after CMV antigen stimulation. CDR3 protein: CASSFEGYEQYF. The CDR3 DNA sequence: TGTGCCAGCAGCTTCGAGGGCTACGAGCAGTACTTC. Full variable domain (missing parts from reference TRBV7-9 and TRBJ2-7): DTGVSQNPRHKITKRGQNVTFRCDPISEHNRLYWYRQTLGQGPEFLTYFQNEAQLEKSRLLSDRFSAERPKGSFSTLEIQRTEQGDSAMYLCASSFEGYEQYFGPGTRLTVT.